This T cell receptor beta chain came from a study of blood T cell repertoires in COVID-19. Participants were aged about 18 to 100 years from 20 to 30 US areas. Some clones are missing from TCRdb's copy, which holds only in-frame ones; the method was immunoSEQ multiplex PCR. Of under 350,000 clones in the sample, about 86% were seen once. The TCR sequence derives from a middle-aged woman with acute COVID-19. Input material: PBMCs or T cells enriched from blood (not recorded which).

The CDR3 DNA is TGCAGCGTTGGAGGTAGGGGGTCGAACACTGAAGCTTTCTTT. It encodes CSVGGRGSNTEAFF. This rearrangement joins TRBV29-1 to TRBJ1-1, with D perhaps TRBD1 (6 bases). The V gene lost 4 bases and the J gene lost 1 base, with 13 bases spanning the gap. CDR1 SQVTM and CDR2 ANQGSEA come from the germline V gene. CDR3 size: 14 residues.